Sequencing of this TCR beta chain was carried out in a study of blood T cell repertoires in COVID-19. Study-level background: Both acute and convalescent COVID-19 samples were obtained from the United States, Italy and Spain. T cells, B-cell-depleted T cells, or PBMCs provided the cDNA or gDNA that served as material.

This clone was observed a single time. As originally analysed: Nucleated cell counts were estimated from reference gene primer amplification. Clones were sequenced by immunoSEQ multiplex PCR, and TCRdb holds only the in-frame ones, with some missing. Clonal size and the V and J genes are those of that table, whereas D and trimming came from the DNA. The sample includes roughly 200,000 clones, more than 80% of them seen just once. CDR3 size: 15 residues. Trimming left V 8 bases short and J 1 base short, with 14 bases between. Germline V gives CDR1 SGHAT, CDR2 FQDESV (reference sequence). V is TRBV11-1 and J is TRBJ2-2; possible D gene TRBD2, 6 bases. The specimen was peripheral blood. The clonotype originates from a woman aged 55-70 years with acute or convalescent COVID-19. The CDR3 sequence: CASGGVAENTGELFF. DNA for the CDR3: TGTGCCAGCGGAGGGGTAGCGGAGAACACCGGGGAGCTGTTTTTT.